These 8 T cell receptor beta chains originate from one sample sequenced in a study of vaccination effects on CD4 cells after COVID-19. ViraFEST used viral peptide pools to expand antigen-specific CD4+ T cells before sequencing. Researchers isolated CD4+ T cells once roughly nine days of culture had elapsed. Each participant was given two doses of one vaccine (BNT162b2 or mRNA-1273). TCRdb's table, derived via immunoSEQ multiplex PCR, lists solely in-frame clones and lacks some. The repertoire consists of 25,000 to 30,000 clones, with around 70% occurring once and the leading ten covering around 9.6%. These receptors have no known antigen. The sequencing used CD4+ T cells from PBMCs cultured with HCoV-NL63 spike peptides, collected after COVID-19 vaccination. These receptors all stem from a human donor who received a COVID-19 vaccine.

This clone turned up a few times. The rearrangement joins TRBV25-1 to TRBJ1-2, with D possibly matching TRBD1 (6 bases). The germline V and J ends were trimmed by 4 bases and 2 bases, with 14 bases remaining between them. The CDR3 sequence is 15 residues long. The germline V gene encodes CDR1 MGHDK and CDR2 SYGVNS. In nucleotides, the CDR3 is TGTGCCAGCAGTGGAACCACAGGGAGGAACTATGGCTACACCTTC. It encodes CASSGTTGRNYGYTF.

The chain uses TRBV9 and TRBJ1-2, with D hard to call. The CDR3 extends over 15 amino acids. From germline, CDR1 is SGDLS and CDR2 YYNGEE. Trimming cost V 3 bases and J 8 bases, with 20 bases left between them. The CDR3 DNA reads as TGTGCCAGCAGCGCCTCCGGGCCGCCGCTTTGGGGCTACACCTTC. Residues: CASSASGPPLWGYTF.

This clone was picked up a small number of times. J is TRBJ2-1 and V is TRBV11-2; D is possibly TRBD1 (5 bases). Germline V CDR1 and CDR2: SGHAT, FQNNGV. V dropped 0 bases and J dropped 9 bases, with 15 bases sitting between them. The CDR3 sequence is 15 residues long. The CDR3 DNA sequence: TGTGCCAGCAGCTTAGATTCCTATAAGGGGCGTGAGCAGTTCTTC. Amino acids: CASSLDSYKGREQFF.

The chain combines TRBV10-3 with TRBJ1-2, with TRBD1 matching over 8 bases. V gave up 4 bases and J gave up 3 bases; unmatched junction bases: 4. This CDR3 is 14 amino acids long. Germline V gene data show CDR1 as ENHRY and CDR2 as SYGVKD. The DNA for the CDR3 is TGTGCCATCAGTGCTGGACAGGGTGACTATGGCTACACCTTC. This gives the protein CAISAGQGDYGYTF.

This chain joins TRBV24-1 and TRBJ2-3; tentatively, D is TRBD2 (6 bases). In germline, CDR1 is KGHDR, CDR2 SFDVKD. The CDR3 is made up of 15 amino acids. Between the trimmed V and J ends, which lost 4 bases and 1 base, there was a span of 11 bases. The CDR3 DNA is TGTGCCACCAGTGACGCCGGGACTGGCACAGATACGCAGTATTTT. This codes for CATSDAGTGTDTQYF.

This chain connects TRBV7-9 to TRBJ2-7; 9 bases agree with TRBD1. From germline, CDR1 is SEHNR and CDR2 FQNEAQ (reference sequence). The CDR3 length is 15 residues. The junction had 16 bases not matched to a gene; V was cut back by 5 bases and J by 11 bases. CDR3 in amino acids: CASSPPGQGFVRKYF. In DNA form, the CDR3 reads TGTGCCAGCAGCCCACCGGGACAGGGTTTCGTTAGGAAGTACTTC.

The CDR3 sequence is CASSRRNNSPLHF. In DNA, the CDR3 is TGTGCCAGCAGCAGACGGAATAATTCACCCCTCCACTTT. The chain carries TRBV2 and TRBJ1-6; D is ambiguous. V lost 6 bases and J 5 bases, leaving 8 bases between the germline ends. The CDR3 loop spans 13 amino acids. The germline V gene encodes CDR1 SNHLY and CDR2 FYNNEI.

The chain carries TRBV6-1 and TRBJ1-1, with TRBD1 matching 7 bases. There are 14 residues in the CDR3. With 2 bases clipped from V and 2 bases from J, the junction kept 2 bases outside the gene matches. CDR1 is MNHNS, CDR2 SASEGT, per germline. Here the CDR3 reads CASSEHRGNTEAFF. In DNA, the CDR3 is TGTGCCAGCAGTGAACACAGGGGTAACACTGAAGCTTTCTTT.